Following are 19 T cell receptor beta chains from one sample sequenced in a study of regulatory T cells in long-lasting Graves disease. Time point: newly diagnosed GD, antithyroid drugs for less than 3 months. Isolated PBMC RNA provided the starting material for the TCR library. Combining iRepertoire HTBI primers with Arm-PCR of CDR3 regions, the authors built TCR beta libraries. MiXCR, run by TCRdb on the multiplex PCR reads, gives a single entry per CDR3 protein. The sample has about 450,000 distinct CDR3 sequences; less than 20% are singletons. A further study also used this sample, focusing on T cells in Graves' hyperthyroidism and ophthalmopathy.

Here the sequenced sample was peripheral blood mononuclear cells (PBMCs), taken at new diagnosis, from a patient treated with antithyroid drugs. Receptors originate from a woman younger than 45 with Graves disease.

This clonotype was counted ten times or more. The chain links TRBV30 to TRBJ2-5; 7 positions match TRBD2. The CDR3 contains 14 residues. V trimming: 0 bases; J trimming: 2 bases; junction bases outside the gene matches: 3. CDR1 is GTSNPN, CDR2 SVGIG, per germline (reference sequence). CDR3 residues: CAWSVGLDQETQYF. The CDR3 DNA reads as TGTGCCTGGAGTGTAGGACTAGATCAAGAGACCCAGTACTTC.

The CDR3 reads CASSMAGEGTGELFF. The CDR3, as DNA: TGTGCCAGCAGCATGGCTGGGGAGGGCACCGGGGAGCTGTTTTTT. The chain couples TRBV7-9 to TRBJ2-2; TRBD2 matches 7 bases. The germline V gene has CDR1 SEHNR and CDR2 FQNEAQ (reference sequence). The ends lost 5 bases at V and 4 bases at J; junction bases unmatched: 7. The CDR3 runs 15 residues.

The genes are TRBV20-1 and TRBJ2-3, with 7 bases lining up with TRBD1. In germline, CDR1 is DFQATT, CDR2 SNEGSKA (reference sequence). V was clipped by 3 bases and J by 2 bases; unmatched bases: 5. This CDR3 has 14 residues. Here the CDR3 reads CSASHRGPTDTQYF. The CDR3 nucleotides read TGCAGTGCTAGTCATAGGGGGCCCACAGATACGCAGTATTTT.

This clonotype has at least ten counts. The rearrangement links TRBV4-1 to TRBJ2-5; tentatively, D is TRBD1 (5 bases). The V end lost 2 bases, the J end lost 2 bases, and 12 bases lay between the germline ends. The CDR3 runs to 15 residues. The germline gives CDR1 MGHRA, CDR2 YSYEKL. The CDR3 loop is CASSQSAGLQETQYF. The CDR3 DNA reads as TGCGCCAGCAGCCAAAGCGCAGGGTTACAAGAGACCCAGTACTTC.

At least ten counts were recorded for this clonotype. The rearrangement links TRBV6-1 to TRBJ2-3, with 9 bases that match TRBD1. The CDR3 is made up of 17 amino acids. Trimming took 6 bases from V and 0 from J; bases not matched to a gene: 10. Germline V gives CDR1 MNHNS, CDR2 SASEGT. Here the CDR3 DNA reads TGTGCCAGCAGCCGGACAGGGGACACCCTTAGCACAGATACGCAGTATTTT. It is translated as CASSRTGDTLSTDTQYF.

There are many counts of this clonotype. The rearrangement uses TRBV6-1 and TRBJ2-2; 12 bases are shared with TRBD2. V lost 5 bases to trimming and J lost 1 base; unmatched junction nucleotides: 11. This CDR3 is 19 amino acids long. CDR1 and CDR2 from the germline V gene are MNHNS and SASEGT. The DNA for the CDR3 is TGTGCCAGCAGTCAATGGACTAGCGGGAAGAGCGGGAACACCGGGGAGCTGTTTTTT. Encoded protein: CASSQWTSGKSGNTGELFF.

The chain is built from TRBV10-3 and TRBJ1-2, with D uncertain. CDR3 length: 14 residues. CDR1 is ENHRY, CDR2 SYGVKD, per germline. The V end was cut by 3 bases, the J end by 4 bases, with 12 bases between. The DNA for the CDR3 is TGTGCCATCAGTGACCCCCCGGGTATCTATGGCTACACCTTC. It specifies CAISDPPGIYGYTF.

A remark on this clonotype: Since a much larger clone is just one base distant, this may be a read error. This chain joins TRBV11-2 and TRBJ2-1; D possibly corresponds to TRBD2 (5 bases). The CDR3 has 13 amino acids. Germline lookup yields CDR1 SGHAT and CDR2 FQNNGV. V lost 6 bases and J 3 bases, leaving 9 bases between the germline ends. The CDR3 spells CASSWEIYNEQFF. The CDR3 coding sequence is TGTGCCAGCAGTTGGGAGATCTACAATGAGCAGTTCTTC.

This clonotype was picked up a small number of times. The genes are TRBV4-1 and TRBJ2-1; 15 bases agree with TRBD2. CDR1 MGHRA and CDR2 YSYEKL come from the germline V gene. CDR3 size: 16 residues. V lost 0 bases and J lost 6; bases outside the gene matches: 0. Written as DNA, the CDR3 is TGCGCCAGCAGCCAAGAGGGACTAGCGGGAGGCAATGAGCAGTTCTTC. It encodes CASSQEGLAGGNEQFF.

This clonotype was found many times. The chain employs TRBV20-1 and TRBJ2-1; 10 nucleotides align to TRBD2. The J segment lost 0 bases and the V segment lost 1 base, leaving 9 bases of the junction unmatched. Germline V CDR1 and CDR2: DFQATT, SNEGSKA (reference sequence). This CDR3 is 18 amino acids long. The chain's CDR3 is CSARVSSGSGSSYNEQFF. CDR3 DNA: TGCAGTGCTAGAGTGTCTAGCGGGAGCGGGAGCTCCTACAATGAGCAGTTCTTC.

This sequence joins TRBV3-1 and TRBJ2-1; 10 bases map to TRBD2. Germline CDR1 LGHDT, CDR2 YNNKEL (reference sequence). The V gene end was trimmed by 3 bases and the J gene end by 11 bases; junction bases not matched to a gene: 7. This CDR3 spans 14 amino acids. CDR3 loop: CASSHSTSGEKQFF. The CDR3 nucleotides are TGTGCCAGCAGCCACTCAACTAGCGGGGAAAAGCAGTTCTTC.

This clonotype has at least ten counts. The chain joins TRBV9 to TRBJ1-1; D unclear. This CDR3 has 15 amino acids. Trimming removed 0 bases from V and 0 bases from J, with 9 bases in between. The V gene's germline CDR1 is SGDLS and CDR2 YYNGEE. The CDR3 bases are TGTGCCAGCAGCGTAGACCCCGATATGAACACTGAAGCTTTCTTT. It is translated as CASSVDPDMNTEAFF.

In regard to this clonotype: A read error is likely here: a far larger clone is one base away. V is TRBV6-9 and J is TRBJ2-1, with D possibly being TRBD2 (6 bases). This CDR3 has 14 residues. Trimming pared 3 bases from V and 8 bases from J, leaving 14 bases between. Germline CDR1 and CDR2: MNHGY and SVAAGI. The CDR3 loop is CASSYGGVFDEQFF. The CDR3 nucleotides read TGTGCCAGCAGTTACGGAGGGGTCTTCGATGAGCAGTTCTTC.

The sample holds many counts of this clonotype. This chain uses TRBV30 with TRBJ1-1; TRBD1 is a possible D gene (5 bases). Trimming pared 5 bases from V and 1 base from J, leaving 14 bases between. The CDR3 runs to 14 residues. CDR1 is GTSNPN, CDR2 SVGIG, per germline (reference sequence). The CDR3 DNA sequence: TGTGCCTGGGCCGAGGGGCAGGGGAACACTGAAGCTTTCTTT. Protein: CAWAEGQGNTEAFF.

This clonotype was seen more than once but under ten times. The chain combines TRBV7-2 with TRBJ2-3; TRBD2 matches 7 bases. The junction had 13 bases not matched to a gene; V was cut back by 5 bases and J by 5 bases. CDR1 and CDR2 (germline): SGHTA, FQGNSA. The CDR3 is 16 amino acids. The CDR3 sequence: CASSRRAGGSQDTQYF. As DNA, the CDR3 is TGTGCCAGCAGCCGCCGGGCGGGCGGGAGCCAAGATACGCAGTATTTT.

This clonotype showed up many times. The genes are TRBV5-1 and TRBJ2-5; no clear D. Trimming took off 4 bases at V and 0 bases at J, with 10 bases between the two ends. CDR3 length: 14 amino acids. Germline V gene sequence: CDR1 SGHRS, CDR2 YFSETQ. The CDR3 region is CASSASQYQETQYF. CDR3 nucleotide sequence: TGCGCCAGCAGCGCCTCCCAGTACCAAGAGACCCAGTACTTC.

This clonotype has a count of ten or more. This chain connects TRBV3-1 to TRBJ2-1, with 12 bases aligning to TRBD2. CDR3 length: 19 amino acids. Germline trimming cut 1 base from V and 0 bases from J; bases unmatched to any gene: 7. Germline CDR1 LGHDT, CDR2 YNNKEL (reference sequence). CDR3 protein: CASSQVGLAGLSSYNEQFF. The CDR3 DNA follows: TGTGCCAGCAGCCAAGTGGGACTAGCGGGCCTGAGCTCCTACAATGAGCAGTTCTTC.

CDR3 sequence reads: CASTGTGYTEAFF. CDR3 DNA sequence: TGTGCCAGTACCGGGACAGGGTATACTGAAGCTTTCTTT. The genes are TRBV19 and TRBJ1-1; 9 bases map to TRBD1. The CDR3 sequence is 13 residues long. The V and J ends lost 7 bases and 5 bases, in that order; junction bases with no gene match: 5. Germline assignment: CDR1 LNHDA and CDR2 SQIVND (reference sequence). The full variable domain, with the rest looked up from reference TRBV19 and TRBJ1-1, is DGGITQSPKYLFRKEGQNVTLSCEQNLNHDAMYWYRQDPGQGLRLIYYSQIVNDFQKGDIAEGYSVSREKKESFPLTVTSAQKNPTAFYLCASTGTGYTEAFFGQGTRLTVV.

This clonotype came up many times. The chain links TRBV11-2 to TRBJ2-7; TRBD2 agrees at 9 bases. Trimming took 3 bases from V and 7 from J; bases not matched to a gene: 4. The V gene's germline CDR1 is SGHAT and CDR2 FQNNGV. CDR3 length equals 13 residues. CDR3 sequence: CASSFSGSGEQYF. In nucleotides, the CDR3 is TGTGCCAGCAGCTTTAGCGGGAGCGGGGAGCAGTACTTC.